These T cell receptor beta chains were read from a single sample in a study of blood T cell repertoires in COVID-19. The method was immunoSEQ multiplex PCR; TCRdb's version includes in-frame clones alone and lacks a portion of them. The repertoire holds approximately 120,000 clones, about 81% seen once, with 15% to 20% in the top ten. The source material was peripheral blood. These receptors all come from a young man with COVID-19, enrolled during active disease. CDR3s leave out the opening cysteine and the closing phenylalanine or tryptophan. Fields, in order: J gene, D gene, V gene, CDR3 protein. D genes are given only for firm matches.

>TRBJ2-7|TRBD1|TRBV28
ASLDRASYEQY
>TRBJ1-2|.|TRBV7-8
ASSFGPGAEGYGYT
>TRBJ2-4|TRBD1|TRBV24-1
ATSDSRGPLGNIQY
>TRBJ2-3|TRBD2|TRBV4-3
ASSQGVLAGGDTQY
>TRBJ2-5|.|TRBV5-1
ASSLRQPRVQETQY
>TRBJ2-1|TRBD2|TRBV14
ASSQVRGALYNEQF
>TRBJ1-1|TRBD1|TRBV10-3
AIRDRGYTEAF
>TRBJ1-5|TRBD1|TRBV19
ASRRRTGENQPQH
>TRBJ1-1|TRBD1|TRBV30
AWRYRGRDTEAF
>TRBJ1-2|.|TRBV6-6
ASSFNHPWEGYT
>TRBJ2-7|.|TRBV19
ASSIGDPGVHEQY
>TRBJ1-2|TRBD1|TRBV19
ASSIGQGRQNGYT
>TRBJ2-1|TRBD2|TRBV24-1
ATSDLTSGVSEQF
>TRBJ2-2|.|TRBV5-1
ASSLGSSGTGELF
>TRBJ2-3|.|TRBV6-4
ASSASGLPSDTQY
>TRBJ2-7|.|TRBV6-5
ASSNDRSYEQY
>TRBJ1-2|.|TRBV29-1
SVVLVITNYGYT
>TRBJ2-7|TRBD2|TRBV4-1
ASTLLPRSLADNPYNYEQY
>TRBJ2-2|.|TRBV2
ASSVQGRSTGELF
>TRBJ1-1|.|TRBV7-9
ASSLVRGANTEAF
>TRBJ2-2|TRBD2|TRBV7-3
ASSRTSGNTGELF
>TRBJ2-5|.|TRBV7-2
ASSLFGRSGQETQY
>TRBJ2-3|.|TRBV4-2
ASSQAPADTQY
>TRBJ1-6|TRBD1|TRBV6-5
ASSSSGGLRSPLH
>TRBJ2-7|TRBD2|TRBV6-5
ASRPGLAPYEQY
>TRBJ2-1|.|TRBV29-1
SVGTLGHNEQF
>TRBJ2-3|TRBD2|TRBV9
ASSLRTSGIGTDTQY
>TRBJ2-7|TRBD1|TRBV5-1
ASSLRTGGNEQY
>TRBJ1-1|.|TRBV6-2/TRBV6-3
ASSHRNTEAF
>TRBJ2-5|TRBD2|TRBV6-5
ASIIAGVETQY
>TRBJ1-5|TRBD1|TRBV6-5
ARVNRGLGNQPQH
>TRBJ2-7|TRBD2|TRBV20-1
SASWASGVGEQY
>TRBJ2-5|.|TRBV4-1
ASRRLGGGVQETQY
>TRBJ1-1|.|TRBV12-3/TRBV12-4
ASSFGANTEAF
>TRBJ1-5|TRBD1|TRBV27
ASSTMRGRGQPQH
>TRBJ1-1|.|TRBV15
ATSRERRREAF
>TRBJ1-1|TRBD1|TRBV5-1
ASSLGQMNTEAF
>TRBJ1-1|TRBD1|TRBV6-6
ASSYSTGQGDTEAF
>TRBJ1-1|.|TRBV10-3
ASWTEKNTEAF
>TRBJ1-3|.|TRBV7-6
ASSLGHPGNTIY
>TRBJ2-1|TRBD2|TRBV6-4
ASSPIGTSGSYNEQF
>TRBJ2-5|.|TRBV14
ASSQGSGETQY
>TRBJ1-4|.|TRBV9
ASSVFPTTNEKLF
>TRBJ2-1|.|TRBV6-5
ASRTGVSSYNEQF
>TRBJ2-2|TRBD1|TRBV9
ASSVRQGAFGELF